Listed here are 32 T cell receptor beta chains from one sample, sequenced in a study of response to subunit inactivated influenza vaccine. MiXCR, run by TCRdb on the RT-PCR reads, gives a single entry per CDR3 protein. The sample lists about 500,000 distinct CDR3 sequences, approximately 7.3% seen once, with less than 15% in the top ten. The sample in question was PBMCs from blood, obtained roughly 24 months after vaccination. These receptors were taken from a man between 50 and 70 years old who received an inactivated influenza vaccine.

The V and J genes are TRBV5-1 and TRBJ2-1, with no clear D. Germline V gene data show CDR1 as SGHRS and CDR2 as YFSETQ. The CDR3 extends over 15 amino acids. Between the trimmed V and J ends, which lost 0 bases and 3 bases, there was a span of 10 bases. The CDR3 DNA reads TGCGCCAGCAGCTTGGCCCTTGGGGACTACAATGAGCAGTTCTTC. Translating it yields CASSLALGDYNEQFF.

This clonotype was recorded at least ten times. The chain has TRBV10-3 and TRBJ2-1, with 10 positions matching TRBD2. CDR1 and CDR2 (germline): ENHRY, SYGVKD. The CDR3 has 16 amino acids. V lost 5 bases, J lost 4 bases, and 8 bases stayed unmatched. CDR3 coding DNA: TGTGCCATCAGTATCTATAGCGGGAGGACATACAATGAGCAGTTCTTC. Amino acids: CAISIYSGRTYNEQFF.

This clonotype was counted a few times. The J gene is TRBJ2-1, the V gene TRBV11-2; TRBD2 matches 9 bases. Germline V lookup: CDR1 SGHAT, CDR2 FQNNGV. Losses at the gene ends were 3 bases for V and 12 bases for J; bases not matched to a gene: 12. The CDR3 is made up of 15 amino acids. CDR3 sequence reads: CASSFGTSSKGGQFF. The CDR3 DNA sequence: TGTGCCAGCAGCTTCGGGACTAGCTCCAAGGGGGGGCAGTTCTTC.

This clonotype was seen a few times. The CDR3 protein is CASNQGVSNQPQHF. CDR3 bases: TGTGCCAGCAACCAGGGGGTGAGCAATCAGCCCCAGCATTTT. The chain joins TRBV12-3 or TRBV12-4 to TRBJ1-5; 7 positions agree with TRBD1. This CDR3 comprises 14 residues. V trimming: 7 bases; J trimming: 1 base; junction bases outside the gene matches: 4.

This clonotype was seen at least ten times. This chain connects TRBV5-1 to TRBJ2-7, with D perhaps TRBD1 (6 bases). CDR3 length: 15 residues. Germline CDR1 reads SGHRS; CDR2 reads YFSETQ. With 0 bases removed from V and 0 bases from J, the gap between germline ends came to 10 bases. The CDR3 sequence: CASSLVPGASYEQYF. For the CDR3, the DNA is TGCGCCAGCAGCTTGGTGCCAGGGGCCTCCTACGAGCAGTACTTC. Full variable domain (rest looked up from reference TRBV5-1 and TRBJ2-7): KAGVTQTPRYLIKTRGQQVTLSCSPISGHRSVSWYQQTPGQGLQFLFEYFSETQRNKGNFPGRFSGRQFSNSRSEMNVSTLELGDSALYLCASSLVPGASYEQYFGPGTRLTVT.

The chain carries TRBV5-4 and TRBJ2-1; unclear D gene. Trimming took off 6 bases at V and 7 bases at J, with 17 bases between the two ends. This CDR3 is 14 amino acids long. Germline V gene sequence: CDR1 SGHNT, CDR2 YYREEE (reference sequence). The CDR3 protein is CASNSYPIMNEQFF. In DNA, the CDR3 is TGTGCCAGCAACTCTTATCCGATCATGAATGAGCAGTTCTTC.

Ten or more counts support this clonotype. This chain joins TRBV6-2 or TRBV6-3 and TRBJ2-5; 10 bases map to TRBD2. The trim removed 5 bases at V and 1 base at J, leaving 7 bases unmatched. The CDR3 has 16 amino acids. The germline CDR1 and CDR2 sequences are MNHEY and SVGEGT. The CDR3 sequence is CASSNPGLASQETQYF. DNA of the CDR3: TGTGCCAGCAGTAACCCGGGACTAGCGTCCCAAGAGACCCAGTACTTC.

This clonotype has more than one count but fewer than ten. The chain links TRBV27 to TRBJ2-1; TRBD1 is a possible D gene (6 bases). This CDR3 comprises 14 residues. Trimming stripped 4 bases from V and 7 bases from J, with 14 bases between. Germline assignment: CDR1 MNHEY and CDR2 SMNVEV (reference sequence). The CDR3, as DNA: TGTGCCAGCAGTTCCAGGGACATGGGGAATGAGCAGTTCTTC. Encoded protein: CASSSRDMGNEQFF.

V gene TRBV29-1 combines with J gene TRBJ2-3; D gene ambiguous. V was cut by 4 bases and J by 6 bases, with 11 bases left in between. Germline CDR1 reads SQVTM; CDR2 reads ANQGSEA. This CDR3 contains 12 residues. CDR3 nucleotides: TGCAGCGTTGTAGCCGTGCCCGATACGCAGTATTTT. This gives the protein CSVVAVPDTQYF.

This clonotype showed up just a few times. The chain has TRBV12-3 or TRBV12-4 and TRBJ2-2; TRBD2 matches at 10 bases. With V trimmed by 4 bases and J by 3 bases, 20 bases remained unmatched. The CDR3 spans 21 residues. CDR3 amino acids: CASSSPRVRRGLAYDTGELFF. The CDR3 DNA reads as TGTGCCAGCAGTTCCCCTAGGGTAAGAAGGGGACTAGCGTATGACACCGGGGAGCTGTTTTTT.

The chain joins TRBV21-1 to TRBJ2-5; the D call in the table, TRBD1, was not verified against the DNA. TRBV21-1 is annotated as a pseudogene. The length of the CDR3 is 19 residues. CDR3 protein: CASSPSPGTGVRVQETQYF. CDR3 nucleotide sequence: TGTGCCAGCAGCCCCTCCCCCGGGACAGGGGTCAGGGTCCAAGAGACCCAGTACTTC.

This clonotype was counted ten times or more. The chain joins TRBV4-3 to TRBJ1-2; D remains ambiguous. The CDR3 length is 15 residues. Trimming shortened V by 0 bases and J by 4 bases, and 12 bases separated the two germline ends. Germline V gene lookup returns CDR1 LGHNA and CDR2 YSLEER. CDR3 sequence reads: CASSQDVQILYGYTF. The CDR3 DNA follows: TGCGCCAGCAGCCAAGACGTCCAGATTCTCTATGGCTACACCTTC.

The chain is built from TRBV5-1 and TRBJ2-3; 9 bases are shared with TRBD1. Germline-derived CDR1 and CDR2 are SGHRS and YFSETQ. With V trimmed by 0 bases and J by 8 bases, 4 bases remained unmatched. The CDR3 contains 14 residues. CDR3 coding DNA: TGCGCCAGCAGCTTGGGGACAGGGGTGCGTACGCAGTATTTT. Amino acids: CASSLGTGVRTQYF. Variable domain in full (rest from reference TRBV5-1 and TRBJ2-3): KAGVTQTPRYLIKTRGQQVTLSCSPISGHRSVSWYQQTPGQGLQFLFEYFSETQRNKGNFPGRFSGRQFSNSRSEMNVSTLELGDSALYLCASSLGTGVRTQYFGPGTRLTVL.

This clonotype was recorded at least ten times. The chain is built from TRBV7-2 and TRBJ1-4; D is ambiguous. Trimming removed 5 bases at V and 7 bases at J, with 14 bases between. This CDR3 is 14 amino acids long. Germline CDR1 SGHTA, CDR2 FQGNSA. In nucleotides, the CDR3 is TGTGCCAGCAGCGCGCCCTCAGGCGGTGAAAAACTGTTTTTT. Amino acid sequence: CASSAPSGGEKLFF.

This clonotype was counted ten times or more. The chain combines TRBV12-3 or TRBV12-4 with TRBJ2-1, with 11 bases aligning to TRBD1. The trim removed 6 bases at V and 6 bases at J, leaving 4 bases unmatched. The CDR3 covers 14 residues. The CDR3 DNA reads as TGTGCCAGCAGCTTGGGGACAGGGGGCAATGAGCAGTTCTTC. It yields the protein CASSLGTGGNEQFF.

This chain joins TRBV5-1 and TRBJ2-2; the D gene could be TRBD1 or TRBD2 (5 bases each). Germline assignment: CDR1 SGHRS and CDR2 YFSETQ. Trimming stripped 4 bases from V and 7 bases from J, with 23 bases between. The CDR3 sequence is 17 residues long. This CDR3 reads CASSRAAAQGLGGELFF. CDR3 sequence (DNA): TGCGCCAGCAGCAGGGCAGCGGCCCAGGGATTAGGCGGGGAGCTGTTTTTT.

This clonotype has only a few counts. This chain connects TRBV30 to TRBJ2-5; D assignment may be TRBD1 or TRBD2 (5 bases each). CDR1 and CDR2 from the germline V gene are GTSNPN and SVGIG (reference sequence). V was shortened by 0 bases and J by 5 bases, with 13 bases between the two germline ends. This CDR3 region has 14 residues. CDR3 DNA: TGTGCCTGGAGTGTATTAACGGGGCTTGAGACCCAGTACTTC. It yields the protein CAWSVLTGLETQYF.

This clonotype was detected a few times. The chain recombines TRBV12-3 or TRBV12-4 with TRBJ2-1, with a possible D match to TRBD2 (5 bases). The V end lost 4 bases, the J end lost 4 bases, and 14 bases lay between the germline ends. This CDR3 is 15 amino acids long. The CDR3: CASSSPGSLYNEQFF. As DNA, the CDR3 is TGTGCCAGCAGTTCCCCGGGGAGTCTTTACAATGAGCAGTTCTTC.

This chain links TRBV23-1 with TRBJ1-3; D unclear. TRBV23-1 is identified as an open reading frame with a role that is uncertain. CDR3 length: 15 amino acids. The ends were cut back, 2 bases at V and 6 bases at J, with 14 bases in the middle. The CDR3 loop is CASSQPSQRENTIYF. CDR3 nucleotide sequence: TGCGCCAGCAGTCAACCTAGCCAAAGGGAAAACACCATATATTTT.

The chain uses TRBV10-3 and TRBJ1-4, with D uncertain. The V end was cut by 4 bases, the J end by 4 bases, with 10 bases between. The germline V gene has CDR1 ENHRY and CDR2 SYGVKD. The CDR3 contains 14 residues. CDR3 sequence: CAISAGQINEKLFF. The CDR3 DNA is TGTGCCATCAGTGCTGGGCAGATTAATGAAAAACTGTTTTTT.

The chain uses TRBV12-3 or TRBV12-4 and TRBJ1-3; D may be TRBD1 (6 bases). V was trimmed by 7 bases and J by 1 base, leaving 14 bases between them. The CDR3 sequence is 15 residues long. The CDR3 DNA sequence: TGTGCCAGCAACCTACAGGGTGGATCTGGAAACACCATATATTTT. Translating gives CASNLQGGSGNTIYF.

The V and J genes are TRBV28 and TRBJ1-2; TRBD1 matches at 9 bases. J was trimmed by 6 bases and V by 4 bases; bases with no gene match: 6. This CDR3 has 14 residues. The germline V gene has CDR1 MDHEN and CDR2 SYDVKM. DNA of the CDR3: TGTGCCAGCAGTTCACCGGGACAGGGTCATGGCTACACCTTC. This translates into CASSSPGQGHGYTF.

This clonotype was counted ten times or more. This chain uses TRBV20-1 with TRBJ2-4; 9 bases align to TRBD1. Germline CDR1 is DFQATT and CDR2 is SNEGSKA (reference sequence). CDR3 length equals 14 residues. V was clipped by 5 bases and J by 5 bases; unmatched bases: 7. CDR3 amino acids: CSARAWTGENIQYF. The CDR3 DNA is TGCAGTGCTCGCGCCTGGACAGGGGAAAACATTCAGTACTTC.

This clonotype was seen a handful of times. This sequence joins TRBV24-1 and TRBJ2-1, with 13 bases that match TRBD2. CDR3 size: 16 residues. The germline gives CDR1 KGHDR, CDR2 SFDVKD. J gave up 4 bases and V 5 bases, and 4 bases lay outside the gene matches. The chain's CDR3 is CATSATSGGGYNEQFF. The CDR3 DNA sequence: TGTGCCACCAGTGCCACTAGCGGGGGGGGATACAATGAGCAGTTCTTC.

This clonotype has just a few counts. V is TRBV12-3 or TRBV12-4 and J is TRBJ2-5; D is ambiguous. The CDR3 covers 13 residues. The ends were cut back, 4 bases at V and 4 bases at J, with 10 bases in the middle. The CDR3 bases are TGTGCCAGCAGTTCTCGTCGGAGAGAGACCCAGTACTTC. Its protein product is CASSSRRRETQYF.

A few counts support this clonotype. The chain is built from TRBV6-1 and TRBJ1-2; D is ambiguous. V was cut by 0 bases and J by 2 bases, with 10 bases left in between. The germline CDR1 and CDR2 sequences are MNHNS and SASEGT. The CDR3 sequence is 15 residues long. DNA for the CDR3: TGTGCCAGCAGTGAAGCGACCCGGAGGAACTATGGCTACACCTTC. It yields the protein CASSEATRRNYGYTF.

This clonotype appeared many times. The rearrangement uses TRBV12-3 or TRBV12-4 and TRBJ1-2, with a weak D call TRBD1 (5 bases). The CDR3 length is 13 residues. V lost 3 bases and J 5 bases, leaving 10 bases between the germline ends. CDR3 region: CASSFEGLYGYTF. In DNA, the CDR3 is TGTGCCAGCAGTTTCGAGGGACTATATGGCTACACCTTC.

Many counts were recorded for this clonotype. The chain has TRBV20-1 and TRBJ2-1, with TRBD1 matching over 9 bases. Germline CDR1 DFQATT, CDR2 SNEGSKA (reference sequence). Trimming removed 8 bases from V and 8 bases from J; junction bases left unmatched: 10. The CDR3 sequence is 13 residues long. The CDR3, as DNA: TGCAGTACCCGGGACAGGGTTAGGCATGAGCAGTTCTTC. This gives the protein CSTRDRVRHEQFF.

This clonotype was counted a few times. The V gene is TRBV3-1, the J gene TRBJ2-3; D remains unclear. CDR1 is LGHDT, CDR2 YNNKEL, per germline (reference sequence). Deletions cut 0 bases from V and 1 base from J, with 8 bases between. The CDR3 is 15 amino acids. DNA of the CDR3: TGTGCCAGCAGCCAAGATCAGATCGGCACAGATACGCAGTATTTT. Encoded protein: CASSQDQIGTDTQYF.

This rearrangement joins TRBV10-3 to TRBJ2-2; 8 positions match TRBD2. Trimming removed 0 bases from V and 4 bases from J; junction bases left unmatched: 4. This CDR3 spans 16 amino acids. Germline V lookup: CDR1 ENHRY, CDR2 SYGVKD. The CDR3 loop reads CAISESSGGVTGELFF. As DNA, the CDR3 is TGTGCCATCAGTGAGTCGTCGGGAGGGGTCACCGGGGAGCTGTTTTTT.

The CDR3 sequence: CASSHTGNEQFF. The CDR3 DNA reads TGTGCCAGCAGCCATACAGGGAATGAGCAGTTCTTC. V usage is TRBV12-3 or TRBV12-4 and J usage is TRBJ2-1; D may be TRBD1 (6 bases). This CDR3 is 12 amino acids long. V gave up 6 bases and J gave up 7 bases, with 10 bases separating them.

This clonotype has ten or more counts. This sequence joins TRBV24-1 and TRBJ2-3; D is undetermined. The length of the CDR3 is 15 residues. The V and J ends lost 4 bases and 0 bases respectively, with 10 bases between them. The germline V gene has CDR1 KGHDR and CDR2 SFDVKD. The CDR3 nucleotides read TGTGCCACCAGTGACCCCCTCCTTAGCACAGATACGCAGTATTTT. It translates to CATSDPLLSTDTQYF.